One sample yielded the 11 T cell receptor beta chains listed below, sequenced in a study of CD8 T cells in ankylosing spondylitis. TCRdb reanalysed the 5' RACE reads using MiXCR and keeps one entry per CDR3 protein. Counted here are 250,000 to 400,000 distinct CDR3 sequences, approximately 10% occurring once; the ten biggest clones make up 9.1%. Input material: blood, either unsorted or a sorted T cell fraction (not recorded which). The receptors come from a female donor with ankylosing spondylitis or in good health (not recorded which).

The genes are TRBV20-1 and TRBJ2-1; TRBD2 is a possible D gene (6 bases). CDR1 and CDR2 from the germline V gene are DFQATT and SNEGSKA (reference sequence). V lost 0 bases, J lost 9 bases, and 15 bases lay in between. The CDR3 consists of 14 residues. CDR3 loop: CSARDSLRGSEQFF. The CDR3 DNA reads TGCAGTGCTAGAGACTCCCTTCGGGGGAGTGAGCAGTTCTTC.

This clonotype appeared many times. This sequence joins TRBV5-1 and TRBJ2-6; possibly TRBD2 for D (5 bases). The germline V gene has CDR1 SGHRS and CDR2 YFSETQ. Trimming took 4 bases from V and 0 from J, leaving 11 bases between them. This CDR3 contains 16 residues. The CDR3 bases are TGCGCCAGCAGCGGACTGGGAAGCTCTGGGGCCAACGTCCTGACTTTC. It is translated as CASSGLGSSGANVLTF.

This clonotype has just a few counts. The chain joins TRBV5-1 to TRBJ2-1, with 10 bases matching TRBD2. V lost 3 bases to trimming and J lost 10 bases; unmatched junction nucleotides: 10. Germline values: CDR1 SGHRS, CDR2 YFSETQ. The CDR3 is 15 amino acids. The CDR3 spells CASSSHLAGGREQFF. Written as DNA, the CDR3 is TGCGCCAGCAGCTCTCATTTAGCGGGAGGCCGGGAGCAGTTCTTC. Looking up the rest from reference TRBV5-1 and TRBJ2-1 gives the full variable domain: KAGVTQTPRYLIKTRGQQVTLSCSPISGHRSVSWYQQTPGQGLQFLFEYFSETQRNKGNFPGRFSGRQFSNSRSEMNVSTLELGDSALYLCASSSHLAGGREQFFGPGTRLTVL.

This clonotype was counted between two and nine times. CDR3 loop: CASSQGPGTGSEQFF. Written as DNA, the CDR3 is TGCGCCAGCAGCCAGGGTCCCGGGACAGGGAGTGAGCAGTTCTTC. The chain links TRBV4-3 to TRBJ2-1; TRBD1 agrees at 9 bases. J gave up 9 bases and V 3 bases, and 9 bases lay outside the gene matches. Germline CDR1 reads LGHNA; CDR2 reads YSLEER. This CDR3 has 15 residues.

This clonotype was observed at least ten times. The chain carries TRBV27 and TRBJ1-4, with unresolved D. Trimming took off 4 bases at V and 8 bases at J, with 8 bases between the two ends. CDR1 MNHEY and CDR2 SMNVEV come from the germline V gene (reference sequence). The CDR3 totals 12 residues. The CDR3 sequence: CASSSIGEKLFF. The DNA for the CDR3 is TGTGCCAGCAGTTCAATAGGAGAAAAACTGTTTTTT.

The sample holds many counts of this clonotype. The V and J genes are TRBV20-1 and TRBJ2-2; D is perhaps TRBD1 or TRBD2 (6 bases each). V was clipped by 6 bases and J by 1 base, with 18 bases between them. This CDR3 has 16 amino acids. Germline lookup yields CDR1 DFQATT and CDR2 SNEGSKA (reference sequence). The CDR3 bases are TGCAGTGCCCCAAAGGGGGGCAGGGGGAACACCGGGGAGCTGTTTTTT. It is translated as CSAPKGGRGNTGELFF.

In its sample, this clonotype was seen a few times. A much larger clonotype is one base distant, so this may be a read error. V usage is TRBV6-6 and J usage is TRBJ1-2, with D uncertain. Germline-derived CDR1 and CDR2 are MNHNY and SVGAGI (reference sequence). This CDR3 region has 12 residues. The CDR3 DNA reads TGTGCCAGCAGTTACGATAACTATGGCGACACCTTC. This sequence encodes CASSYDNYGDTF.

The rearrangement joins TRBV3-1 to TRBJ1-5; D gene uncertain. Germline assignment: CDR1 LGHDT and CDR2 YNNKEL (reference sequence). Between the trimmed V and J ends, which lost 0 bases and 6 bases, there was a span of 9 bases. The CDR3 consists of 14 residues. CDR3 region: CASSQDSMAQPQHF. The CDR3 DNA sequence: TGTGCCAGCAGCCAAGACAGTATGGCTCAGCCCCAGCATTTT.

This clonotype has ten or more counts. The rearrangement links TRBV24-1 to TRBJ2-7, with D possibly TRBD2 on 5 matching bases. The germline V and J ends were trimmed by 0 bases and 5 bases, with 16 bases remaining between them. The CDR3 runs 16 residues. Germline V gene data show CDR1 as KGHDR and CDR2 as SFDVKD. The CDR3 sequence: CATSDLLRGRLHEQYF. CDR3 nucleotides: TGTGCCACCAGTGATTTGCTCCGGGGTCGGCTTCACGAGCAGTACTTC.

This clonotype was seen only a few times. This chain connects TRBV18 to TRBJ2-1, with D possibly matching TRBD2 (6 bases). The CDR3 loop spans 14 amino acids. Germline V gene lookup returns CDR1 KGHSH and CDR2 LQKENI. Trimming left V 6 bases short and J 8 bases short, with 17 bases between. CDR3 nucleotide sequence: TGTGCCAGCTCTCGGGACTTGGGCTCGGATGAGCAGTTCTTC. As protein: CASSRDLGSDEQFF. Full variable domain (outside the CDR3, taken from reference TRBV18 and TRBJ2-1): NAGVMQNPRHLVRRRGQEARLRCSPMKGHSHVYWYRQLPEEGLKFMVYLQKENIIDESGMPKERFSAEFPKEGPSILRIQQVVRGDSAAYFCASSRDLGSDEQFFGPGTRLTVL.

This sequence joins TRBV30 and TRBJ2-7; a possible D gene is TRBD2 (6 bases). CDR1 and CDR2 (germline): GTSNPN, SVGIG (reference sequence). This CDR3 is built from 14 residues. The germline V and J ends were trimmed by 3 bases and 0 bases, with 12 bases remaining between them. The CDR3 DNA is TGTGCCTGGAGGGGACTTCCGCCCTCCTACGAGCAGTACTTC. Protein: CAWRGLPPSYEQYF.